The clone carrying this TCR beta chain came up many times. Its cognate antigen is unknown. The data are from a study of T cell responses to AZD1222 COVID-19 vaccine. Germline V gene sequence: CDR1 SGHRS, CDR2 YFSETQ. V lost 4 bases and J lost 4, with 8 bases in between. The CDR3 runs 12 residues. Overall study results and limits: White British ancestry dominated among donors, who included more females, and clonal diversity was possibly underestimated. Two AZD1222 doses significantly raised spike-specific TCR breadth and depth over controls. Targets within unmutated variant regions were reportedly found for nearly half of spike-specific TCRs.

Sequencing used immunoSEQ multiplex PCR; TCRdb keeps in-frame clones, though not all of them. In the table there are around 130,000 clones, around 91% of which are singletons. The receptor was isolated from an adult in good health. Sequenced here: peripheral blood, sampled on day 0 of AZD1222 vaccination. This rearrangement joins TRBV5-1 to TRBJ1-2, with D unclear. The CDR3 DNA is TGCGCCAGCAGCGAAGAACGCTATGGCTACACCTTC. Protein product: CASSEERYGYTF.